This paragraph covers one TCR beta chain sequence. The data belong to a study of blood T cell repertoires in COVID-19. In the authors' workflow: How many nucleated cells were present was estimated from reference gene primer amplification. Using immunoSEQ multiplex PCR, the repertoire was profiled, and TCRdb retains in-frame clones only, with some absent. The V and J calls and clone size were taken over from that table, and D and trimming were inferred from the DNA. The table shows around 120,000 clones, with around 88% occurring only once. V gave up 4 bases and J gave up 2 bases; unmatched junction bases: 10. Per the germline V gene, CDR1 is SGDLS and CDR2 is YYNGEE. CDR3 length: 16 amino acids.

This TCR came from a man at least 80 years old with active or convalescent COVID-19. The chain has TRBV9 and TRBJ1-1, with 8 bases matching TRBD1. The sample consisted of peripheral blood. The CDR3 protein is CASSPRVGTGNTEAFF. The CDR3 nucleotides read TGTGCCAGCAGCCCCCGGGTTGGGACAGGAAACACTGAAGCTTTCTTT.